Sequencing of this T cell receptor beta chain was carried out in a study of blood T cell repertoires in COVID-19. This clone was detected only once. The repertoire was sequenced with immunoSEQ multiplex PCR; TCRdb's copy has only in-frame clones and lacks some. The sample holds about 350,000 clones, 88% seen once. This CDR3 contains 15 residues. Germline CDR1 and CDR2: MDHEN and SYDVKM. V shed 4 bases and J shed 3 bases, with 10 bases lying between them. Source material: PBMCs or T cells enriched from blood (not recorded which). This receptor was obtained from a woman younger than 45 who had been exposed to COVID-19. The chain is built from TRBV28 and TRBJ1-6; D gene uncertain. The CDR3 loop is CASSSRRLYNSPLHF. DNA of the CDR3: TGTGCCAGCAGTTCCAGGCGCCTCTATAATTCACCCCTCCACTTT. The complete variable domain, with remaining parts taken from reference TRBV28 and TRBJ1-6, reads DVKVTQSSRYLVKRTGEKVFLECVQDMDHENMFWYRQDPGLGLRLIYFSYDVKMKEKGDIPEGYSVSREKKERFSLILESASTNQTSMYLCASSSRRLYNSPLHFGNGTRLTVT.